This T cell receptor (beta chain) derives from a study of tissue T cells after allogeneic stem cell transplantation. Study-wide results and limits: Which tissue TCRs were alloreactive or antigen-specific was not determined. Some clones might be persisting host cells.

This clone is deemed medium-sized (0.01 to 0.1%). Its antigen remains unidentified. Gene names denote mouse genes. Read sequence stops 1 residue before the CDR3 end, and the germline J gene provides the missing end. The germline V gene has CDR1 KGHTA and CDR2 FQNQQP. The CDR3 consists of 14 residues. Time point defined: mouse harvest day 14 after allogeneic transplant. The graft held 10^6 splenic CD5+ T cells and 10^7 T-cell-depleted bone marrow cells. Here immunoSEQ multiplex PCR was the method, and the copy in TCRdb shows in-frame clones only, minus some. Of 5,000 or so clones in the sample, about 30% were seen once.

The TCR sequence derives from a female BALB/c mouse given C57BL/6 T cells with graft-versus-host disease after an allogeneic hematopoietic cell transplant. Source material: skin. This chain links TRBV23 with TRBJ1-1; the D segment call TRBD1 is taken from the table without a DNA check. CDR3 residues: CSSSQSGTDTEVFF. Incomplete CDR3 DNA: TGCTCCAGCAGTCAATCGGGGACAGACACAGAAGTCTTC.